This TCR beta chain derives from a study of T cell changes during pregnancy in multiple sclerosis. Trimming shortened V by 2 bases and J by 3 bases, and 7 bases separated the two germline ends. The CDR3 is 14 amino acids. Germline-derived CDR1 and CDR2 are MRHNA and SNTAGT. Method: immunoSEQ multiplex PCR; TCRdb's copy keeps in-frame clones and lacks some. The sample lists about 47,000 clones, about 91% occurring once. This TCR was recovered from a female donor with multiple sclerosis, enrolled in a pregnancy study. V is TRBV6-4 and J is TRBJ2-2, with D possibly being TRBD2 (5 bases). The specimen was peripheral blood, collected in the third trimester of pregnancy. The CDR3 DNA sequence: TGTGCCAGCAGTGACGGGCGGGACACCGGGGAGCTGTTTTTT. Translation gives CASSDGRDTGELFF.